This T cell receptor (beta chain) was retrieved from a study of Graves' ophthalmopathy and Graves' hyperthyroidism. Under 3 months in duration, the ophthalmopathy in affected donors had moderate-to-severe activity, CAS ≥3 and NOSPECS ≥4. As the starting material, roughly 10 ml of fresh peripheral blood yielded the PBMCs. The CDR3 runs 15 residues. Per germline, CDR1 PRHDT and CDR2 FYEKMQ (reference sequence). Trimming pared 5 bases from V and 0 bases from J, leaving 13 bases between. As the template, RNA transcripts were used to amplify TCR beta CDR3 regions. HTBI primers served in a first-round RT-PCR, which a second-round multiplex PCR followed. TCRdb processed the multiplex PCR reads anew with MiXCR; each CDR3 protein has one entry. The repertoire consists of 600,000 to 950,000 distinct CDR3 sequences, with around 40% occurring once and the leading ten covering 40% to 55%.

Material for sequencing was peripheral blood. The sequence came from an adult man with Graves' ophthalmopathy. The gene calls are TRBV13 and TRBJ1-1; D call uncertain. This chain's CDR3 is CASSKSPNMNTEAFF. CDR3 nucleotide sequence: TGTGCCAGCAGCAAAAGCCCGAACATGAACACTGAAGCTTTCTTT. The full variable domain, rest sourced from reference TRBV13 and TRBJ1-1, is AAGVIQSPRHLIKEKRETATLKCYPIPRHDTVYWYQQGPGQDPQFLISFYEKMQSDKGSIPDRFSAQQFSDYHSELNMSSLELGDSALYFCASSKSPNMNTEAFFGQGTRLTVV.